This passage covers 8 T cell receptor beta chains from one sample sequenced in a study of cytomegalovirus exposure and HLA in healthy donors. Both 60 Vbeta primers and 13 Jbeta primers went into the PCR. Measured with immunoSEQ multiplex PCR; TCRdb has only the in-frame clones, and not every one. The sample lists 120,000 to 150,000 clones, about 72% occurring once. The sequencing input was PBMCs. The source of these receptors is a man between 40 and 49 years old in good health and CMV-seronegative.

The chain carries TRBV19 and TRBJ2-3; TRBD1 might be the D (6 bases). Per germline, CDR1 LNHDA and CDR2 SQIVND (reference sequence). V was cut by 8 bases and J by 0 bases, with 15 bases left in between. The CDR3 consists of 15 residues. The CDR3 loop reads CASADRPASTDTQYF. Here the CDR3 DNA reads TGTGCCAGTGCGGACAGACCTGCTAGCACAGATACGCAGTATTTT.

The chain recombines TRBV5-4 with TRBJ2-7, with 9 bases lining up with TRBD2. Trimming took 3 bases from V and 6 from J; bases not matched to a gene: 4. The CDR3 covers 13 residues. The germline gives CDR1 SGHNT, CDR2 YYREEE (reference sequence). CDR3 in DNA: TGTGCCAGCAGCTATCCTAGCGGGATCGAGCAGTACTTC. This sequence encodes CASSYPSGIEQYF.

CDR3 protein: CASSYSLANEQFF. In nucleotides, the CDR3 is TGTGCCAGCAGTTACTCCCTAGCGAATGAGCAGTTCTTC. This chain joins TRBV6-5 and TRBJ2-1; D is possibly TRBD2 (6 bases). V was trimmed by 0 bases and J by 7 bases, leaving 7 bases between them. This CDR3 is 13 amino acids long. CDR1 is MNHEY and CDR2 is SVGAGI in the germline V gene.

The CDR3 reads CASSLSQGAEAFF. As DNA, the CDR3 is TGTGCCAGCAGCTTGAGTCAGGGGGCTGAAGCTTTCTTT. The chain is built from TRBV5-4 and TRBJ1-1, with 7 positions matching TRBD1. Per the germline V gene, CDR1 is SGHNT and CDR2 is YYREEE (reference sequence). V lost 1 base to trimming and J lost 6 bases; unmatched junction nucleotides: 3. The CDR3 loop spans 13 amino acids.

The chain employs TRBV5-3 and TRBJ1-6, with a possible D match to TRBD1 (5 bases). TRBV5-3 is recorded as an ORF, its role being uncertain. Trimming pared 4 bases from V and 0 bases from J, leaving 23 bases between. This CDR3 has 20 residues. The chain's CDR3 is CARSPCGAPDRSSYNSPLHF. The CDR3 DNA is TGTGCCAGAAGCCCCTGCGGGGCCCCGGATAGGAGCTCCTATAATTCACCCCTCCACTTT.

The chain carries TRBV7-2 and TRBJ2-7, with D maybe TRBD2 (5 bases). The CDR3 loop spans 15 amino acids. CDR1 and CDR2 (germline): SGHTA, FQGNSA. V lost 3 bases, J lost 4 bases, and 16 bases lay in between. This CDR3 is CASSFSGYVVYEQYF. The CDR3 region has the DNA TGTGCCAGCAGCTTCTCGGGATACGTAGTTTACGAGCAGTACTTC.

The chain combines TRBV28 with TRBJ1-3; TRBD1 matches 9 bases. Germline trimming cut 5 bases from V and 2 bases from J; bases unmatched to any gene: 10. From germline, CDR1 is MDHEN and CDR2 SYDVKM. The CDR3 is 17 amino acids. The CDR3 sequence: CASSRPQGARTGNTIYF. The CDR3 DNA reads as TGTGCCAGCAGTCGCCCACAGGGGGCGCGGACTGGAAACACCATATATTTT.

The rearrangement joins TRBV13 to TRBJ2-7; perhaps TRBD1 as D (6 bases). Germline assignment: CDR1 PRHDT and CDR2 FYEKMQ (reference sequence). The CDR3 sequence is 13 residues long. Trimming took off 5 bases at V and 2 bases at J, with 10 bases between the two ends. The CDR3 region is CASSPGTTYEQYF. CDR3 DNA: TGTGCCAGCAGCCCAGGGACAACCTACGAGCAGTACTTC.